The source of this TCR beta chain is a study of cytomegalovirus exposure and HLA in healthy donors. Primers included in the PCR were 60 Vbeta and 13 Jbeta primers. Sequenced by immunoSEQ multiplex PCR; TCRdb stores in-frame clones only, minus some. Here the sample spans fewer than 130,000 clones, 70% being singletons. In regard to this clone: The antigen is not known.

General study results and limits: Per published reports, the classifier diagnosed cytomegalovirus status with high specificity and sensitivity. Many donors carried some public TCRs, although rarity characterized most TCR sequences.

Sequences were obtained from PBMCs. This clonotype was obtained from a man aged 35-49 years in good health and CMV-seropositive.

CDR3 coding DNA: TGCGCCAGCAGCCAAGGCGCCGGGACACTGATCACAGATACGCAGTATTTT. Protein sequence: CASSQGAGTLITDTQYF. V is TRBV4-3 and J is TRBJ2-3; perhaps TRBD1 as D (6 bases). Between the trimmed V and J ends, which lost 1 base and 2 bases, there was a span of 16 bases. Per germline, CDR1 LGHNA and CDR2 YSLEER. The CDR3 covers 17 residues.